These 9 T cell receptor beta chains originate from one sample sequenced in a study of immune cell composition in non-small cell lung cancer. Profiled with immunoSEQ multiplex PCR; TCRdb holds only in-frame clones, not every one. The sample has around 10,000 clones; 77% are singletons. The normal lung sample lay at least 3 cm, and maximally far, from the tumour. Sequenced: non-adjacent lung tissue. These receptors were obtained from a human donor with non-small cell lung cancer.

This clone appeared once. The CDR3 spells CASTHGSGSFEQYF. The CDR3 nucleotides are TGTGCCAGCACCCATGGTAGCGGGAGCTTCGAGCAGTACTTC. The chain couples TRBV7-6 to TRBJ2-5; TRBD2 aligns across 9 bases. The DNA end favors TRBJ2-7, so the J call may be wrong. This CDR3 spans 14 amino acids. CDR1 and CDR2 from the germline V gene are SGHVS and FNYEAQ.

The J gene is TRBJ2-1, the V gene TRBV6-6; D may be TRBD2 (6 bases). CDR1 is MNHNY and CDR2 is SVGAGI in the germline V gene (reference sequence). The CDR3 extends over 12 amino acids. With 6 bases removed from V and 7 bases from J, the gap between germline ends came to 10 bases. For the CDR3, the DNA is TGTGCCAGCAGCCCAGGACTAAATGAGCAGTTCTTC. This encodes CASSPGLNEQFF.

The V and J genes are TRBV9 and TRBJ1-2, with D maybe TRBD1 (5 bases). Per the germline V gene, CDR1 is SGDLS and CDR2 is YYNGEE. The V end was cut by 0 bases, the J end by 4 bases, with 7 bases between. There are 13 residues in the CDR3. This CDR3 reads CASSVAQGYGYTF. In nucleotides, the CDR3 is TGTGCCAGCAGCGTAGCTCAGGGCTATGGCTACACCTTC.

The chain joins TRBV28 to TRBJ1-6; 8 bases fit TRBD1. Germline V CDR1 and CDR2: MDHEN, SYDVKM. Trimming at V came to 9 bases and at J to 7 bases, leaving 11 bases not matched to a gene. This CDR3 contains 15 residues. The CDR3 bases are TGTGCCAGTAAGCCAGGGGGCCGCTCGAATTCACCCCTCCACTTT. Translation gives CASKPGGRSNSPLHF.

J is TRBJ1-5 and V is TRBV19; a possible D gene is TRBD1 (6 bases). CDR3 length: 15 amino acids. CDR1 LNHDA and CDR2 SQIVND come from the germline V gene (reference sequence). Trimming removed 5 bases from V and 4 bases from J, with 15 bases in between. CDR3 nucleotide sequence: TGTGCCAGTAGTCTCATTGGACAGACTAATCAGCCCCAGCATTTT. Amino acid sequence: CASSLIGQTNQPQHF.

The chain has TRBV9 and TRBJ1-4, with D perhaps TRBD1 (5 bases). There are 14 residues in the CDR3. CDR1 and CDR2 from the germline V gene are SGDLS and YYNGEE. The germline V and J ends were trimmed by 0 bases and 6 bases, with 9 bases remaining between them. The chain's CDR3 is CASSVEWGDEKLFF. CDR3 nucleotide sequence: TGTGCCAGCAGCGTAGAGTGGGGGGATGAAAAACTGTTTTTT.

This chain links TRBV7-3 with TRBJ2-7; the D call may be TRBD1 or TRBD2 (6 bases each). Germline lookup yields CDR1 SGHTA and CDR2 FQGTGA. There are 13 residues in the CDR3. The V gene lost 1 base and the J gene lost 7 bases, with 11 bases spanning the gap. Here the CDR3 DNA reads TGTGCCAGCAGCTTAAGAGAGGGGGGTGAGCAGTACTTC. Translation gives CASSLREGGEQYF.

This chain connects TRBV15 to TRBJ2-7, with TRBD1 matching over 11 bases. CDR1 and CDR2 from the germline V gene are LNHNV and YYDKDF (reference sequence). This CDR3 has 16 residues. J lost 3 bases, V lost 0 bases, and 4 bases had no gene match. The CDR3 spells CATSRESGTGGYEQYF. The CDR3 DNA reads as TGTGCCACCAGCAGAGAATCCGGGACAGGGGGCTACGAGCAGTACTTC.

The rearrangement joins TRBV2 to TRBJ2-5, with 8 bases lining up with TRBD1. Trimming at V came to 6 bases and at J to 1 base, leaving 10 bases not matched to a gene. The CDR3 totals 16 residues. CDR1 SNHLY and CDR2 FYNNEI come from the germline V gene. The CDR3 sequence is CASRDRTGSVQETQYF. Here the CDR3 DNA reads TGTGCCAGCAGGGATAGGACAGGGTCGGTCCAAGAGACCCAGTACTTC. Full variable domain (remainder filled in from reference TRBV2 and TRBJ2-5): EPEVTQTPSHQVTQMGQEVILRCVPISNHLYFYWYRQILGQKVEFLVSFYNNEISEKSEIFDDQFSVERPDGSNFTLKIRSTKLEDSAMYFCASRDRTGSVQETQYFGPGTRLLVL.